This T cell receptor beta chain originates from a study of shared clonotypes between healthy human individuals. Regarding the study as a whole: Shared across a few donors were about 4.8% of the naive CD4 clonotypes.

The germline V gene has CDR1 SGHRS and CDR2 YFSETQ. The V gene lost 5 bases and the J gene lost 4 bases, with 17 bases spanning the gap. The CDR3 is 15 residues long. Turning to this clone: Its antigen is currently unknown.

The investigators split CD4+ cells into a CD45RA+ naive subset and a CD45RA-negative memory subset. Samples underwent the assay at deep level. Sorted-subset replicate PCRs used around 200 ng DNA, approximately 33,000 T cell genomes. Here immunoSEQ multiplex PCR was the method, and the copy in TCRdb shows in-frame clones only, minus some. The data hold about 360,000 clones, with more than 60% observed a single time. Specimen: memory CD4+ T cells sorted from blood. Regarding subset: CD45RA-negative fraction. The TCR comes from a man aged 25 to 40 in good health. The chain couples TRBV5-1 to TRBJ2-3; D is perhaps TRBD1 or TRBD2 (5 bases each). CDR3 residues: CASSETGPQADTQYF. DNA for the CDR3: TGCGCCAGCAGTGAGACGGGACCGCAGGCAGATACGCAGTATTTT.